The T cell receptor beta chain under discussion was sequenced for a study of T-cell reconstitution after alpha-beta-depleted transplantation in children. V shed 1 base and J shed 0 bases, with 10 bases lying between them. The CDR3 spans 16 residues. Molecular barcoding with unique molecular identifiers was used for the TCRbeta library. TCRdb independently ran MiXCR on the PCR reads; one entry per CDR3 protein. This table has roughly 500,000 distinct CDR3 sequences, about 31% appearing once. This clonotype was detected only once. This TCR derives from a human donor who donated a stem cell graft to a child with aplastic anemia. J is TRBJ1-3 and V is TRBV12-3 or TRBV12-4; the D gene is possibly TRBD1 (5 bases). Sequences were derived from PBMCs from the stem cell graft donor, sampled from the stem cell graft. CDR3 sequence (DNA): TGTGCCAGCAGTTTAGGCGGGGGGTTCTCTGGAAACACCATATATTTT. Translation gives CASSLGGGFSGNTIYF.